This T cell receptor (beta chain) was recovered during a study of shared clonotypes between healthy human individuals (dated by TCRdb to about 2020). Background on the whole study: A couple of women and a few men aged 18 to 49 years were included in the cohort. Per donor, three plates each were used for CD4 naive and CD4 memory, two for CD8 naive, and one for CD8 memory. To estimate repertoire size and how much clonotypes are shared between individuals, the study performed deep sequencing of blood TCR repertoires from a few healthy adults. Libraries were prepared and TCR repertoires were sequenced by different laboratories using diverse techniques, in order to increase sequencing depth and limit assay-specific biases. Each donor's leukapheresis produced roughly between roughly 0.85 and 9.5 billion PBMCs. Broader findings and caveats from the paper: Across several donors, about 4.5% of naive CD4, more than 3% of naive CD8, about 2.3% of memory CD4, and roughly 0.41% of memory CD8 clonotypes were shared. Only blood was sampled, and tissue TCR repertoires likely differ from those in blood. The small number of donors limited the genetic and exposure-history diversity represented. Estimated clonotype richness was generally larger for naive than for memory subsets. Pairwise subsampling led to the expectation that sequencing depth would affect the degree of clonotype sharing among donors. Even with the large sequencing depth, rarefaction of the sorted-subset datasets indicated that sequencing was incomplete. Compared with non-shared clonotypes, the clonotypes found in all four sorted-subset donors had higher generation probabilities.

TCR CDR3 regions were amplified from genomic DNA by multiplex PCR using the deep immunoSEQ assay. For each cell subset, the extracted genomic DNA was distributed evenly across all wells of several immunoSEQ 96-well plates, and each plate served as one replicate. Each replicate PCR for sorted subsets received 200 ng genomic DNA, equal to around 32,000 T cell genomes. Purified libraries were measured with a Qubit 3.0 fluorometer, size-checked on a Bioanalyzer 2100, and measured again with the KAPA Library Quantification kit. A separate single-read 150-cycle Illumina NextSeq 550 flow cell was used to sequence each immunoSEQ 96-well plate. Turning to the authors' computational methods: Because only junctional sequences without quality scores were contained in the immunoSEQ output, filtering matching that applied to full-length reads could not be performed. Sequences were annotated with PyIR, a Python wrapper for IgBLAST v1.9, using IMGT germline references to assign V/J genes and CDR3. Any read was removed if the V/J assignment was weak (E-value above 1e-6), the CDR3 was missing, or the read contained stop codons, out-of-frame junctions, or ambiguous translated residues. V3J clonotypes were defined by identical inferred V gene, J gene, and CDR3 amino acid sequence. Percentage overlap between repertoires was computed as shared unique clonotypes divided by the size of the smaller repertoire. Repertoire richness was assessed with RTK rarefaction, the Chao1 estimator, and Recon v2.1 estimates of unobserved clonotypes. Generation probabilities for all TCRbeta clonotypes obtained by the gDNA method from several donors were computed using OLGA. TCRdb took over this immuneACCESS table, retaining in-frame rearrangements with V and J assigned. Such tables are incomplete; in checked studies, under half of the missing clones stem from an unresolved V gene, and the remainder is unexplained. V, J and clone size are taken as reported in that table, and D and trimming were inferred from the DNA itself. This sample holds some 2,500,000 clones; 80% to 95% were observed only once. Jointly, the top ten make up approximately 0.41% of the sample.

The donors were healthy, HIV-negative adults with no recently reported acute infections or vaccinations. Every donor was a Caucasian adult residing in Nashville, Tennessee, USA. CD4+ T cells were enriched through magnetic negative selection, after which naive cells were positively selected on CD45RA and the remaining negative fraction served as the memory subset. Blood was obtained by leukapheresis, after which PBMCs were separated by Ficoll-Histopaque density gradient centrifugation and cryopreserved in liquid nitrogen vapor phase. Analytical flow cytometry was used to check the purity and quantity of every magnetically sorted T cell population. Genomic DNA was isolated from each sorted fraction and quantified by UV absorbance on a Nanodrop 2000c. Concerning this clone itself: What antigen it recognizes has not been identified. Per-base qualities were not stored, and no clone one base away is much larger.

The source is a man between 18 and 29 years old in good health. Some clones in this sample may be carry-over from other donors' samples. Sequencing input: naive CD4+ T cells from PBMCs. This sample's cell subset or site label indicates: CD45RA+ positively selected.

The CDR3 is CASSLDLSGEAFF. The DNA sequence reads TGTGCCAGCAGCTTAGATCTGTCGGGCGAAGCTTTCTTT. This chain joins TRBV11-2 to TRBJ1-1, with no reliable assignment of the D segment. For CDR1 and CDR2, the germline V gene lists SGHAT and FQNNGV. CDR3 length: 13 amino acids, cysteine to phenylalanine. Here the CDR3 DNA is all that survives: 39 bases in frame from base 1. V is cut by 0 bases and J by 8 bases, and the space between the germline ends is 10 bases.